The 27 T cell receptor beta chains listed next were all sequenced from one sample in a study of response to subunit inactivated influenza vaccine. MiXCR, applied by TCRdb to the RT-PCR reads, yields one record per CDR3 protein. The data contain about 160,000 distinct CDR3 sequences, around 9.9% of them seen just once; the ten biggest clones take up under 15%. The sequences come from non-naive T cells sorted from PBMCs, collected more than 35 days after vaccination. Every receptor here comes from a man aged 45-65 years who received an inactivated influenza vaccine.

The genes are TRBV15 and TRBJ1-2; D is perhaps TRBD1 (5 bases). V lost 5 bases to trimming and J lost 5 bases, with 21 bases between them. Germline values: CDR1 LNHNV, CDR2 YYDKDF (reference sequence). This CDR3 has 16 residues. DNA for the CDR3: TGTGCCACCAGCCCCGGTCAAGACAGACGGGTTTATGGCTACACCTTC. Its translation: CATSPGQDRRVYGYTF.

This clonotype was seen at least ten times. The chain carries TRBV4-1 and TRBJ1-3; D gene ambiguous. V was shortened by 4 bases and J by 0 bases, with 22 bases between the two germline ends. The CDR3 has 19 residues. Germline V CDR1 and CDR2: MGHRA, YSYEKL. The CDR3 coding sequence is TGCGCCAGCAGCCCCCCTCCTTTCACCGGAATAAGCTCTGGAAACACCATATATTTT. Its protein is CASSPPPFTGISSGNTIYF.

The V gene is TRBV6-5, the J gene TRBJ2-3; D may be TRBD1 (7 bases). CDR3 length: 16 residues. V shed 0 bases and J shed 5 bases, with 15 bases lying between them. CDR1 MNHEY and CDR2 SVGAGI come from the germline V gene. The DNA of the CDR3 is TGTGCCAGCAGTTACTCCAGGGGGGATGGAAAAGATACGCAGTATTTT. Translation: CASSYSRGDGKDTQYF.

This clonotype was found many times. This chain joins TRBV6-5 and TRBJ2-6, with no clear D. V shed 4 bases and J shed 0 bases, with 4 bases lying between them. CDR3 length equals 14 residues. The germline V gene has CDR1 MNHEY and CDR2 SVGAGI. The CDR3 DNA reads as TGTGCCAGCAGTTTTACCTCTGGGGCCAACGTCCTGACTTTC. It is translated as CASSFTSGANVLTF.

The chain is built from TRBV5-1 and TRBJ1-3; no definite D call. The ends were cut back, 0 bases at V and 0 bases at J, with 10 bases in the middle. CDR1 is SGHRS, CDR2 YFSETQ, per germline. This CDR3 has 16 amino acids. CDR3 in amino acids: CASSLAGPSSGNTIYF. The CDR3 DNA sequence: TGCGCCAGCAGCTTGGCAGGACCAAGCTCTGGAAACACCATATATTTT.

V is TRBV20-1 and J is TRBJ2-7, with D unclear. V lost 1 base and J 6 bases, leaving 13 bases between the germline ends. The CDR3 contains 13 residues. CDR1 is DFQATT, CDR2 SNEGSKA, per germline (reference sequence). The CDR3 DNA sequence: TGCAGTGCTAGAGTGCCGGGTCAGGTCGAGCAGTACTTC. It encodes CSARVPGQVEQYF.

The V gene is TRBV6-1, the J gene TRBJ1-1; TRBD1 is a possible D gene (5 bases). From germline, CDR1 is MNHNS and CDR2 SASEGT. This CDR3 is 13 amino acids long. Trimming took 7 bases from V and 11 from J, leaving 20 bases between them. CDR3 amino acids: CASIPYGAGRAFF. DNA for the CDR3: TGTGCCAGCATACCCTACGGGGCAGGGAGGGCTTTCTTT.

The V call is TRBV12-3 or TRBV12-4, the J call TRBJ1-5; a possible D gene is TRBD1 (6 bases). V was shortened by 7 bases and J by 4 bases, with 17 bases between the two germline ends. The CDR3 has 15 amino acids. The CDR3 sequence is CASKGDGQLNQPQHF. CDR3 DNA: TGTGCCAGCAAGGGAGACGGACAGTTAAATCAGCCCCAGCATTTT.

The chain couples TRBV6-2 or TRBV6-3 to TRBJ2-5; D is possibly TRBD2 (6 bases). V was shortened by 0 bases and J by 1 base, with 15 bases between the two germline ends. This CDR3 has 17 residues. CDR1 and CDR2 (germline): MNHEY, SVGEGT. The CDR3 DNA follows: TGTGCCAGCAGTTACTCGTTTGGCCGTAGCGGCCAAGAGACCCAGTACTTC. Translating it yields CASSYSFGRSGQETQYF.

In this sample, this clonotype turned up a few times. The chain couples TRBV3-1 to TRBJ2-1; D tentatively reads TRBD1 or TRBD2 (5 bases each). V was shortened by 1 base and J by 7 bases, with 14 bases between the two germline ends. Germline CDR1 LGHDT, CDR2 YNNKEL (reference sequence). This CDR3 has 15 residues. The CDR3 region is CASSQVGGDYNEQFF. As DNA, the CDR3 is TGTGCCAGCAGCCAAGTTGGGGGAGATTATAATGAGCAGTTCTTC.

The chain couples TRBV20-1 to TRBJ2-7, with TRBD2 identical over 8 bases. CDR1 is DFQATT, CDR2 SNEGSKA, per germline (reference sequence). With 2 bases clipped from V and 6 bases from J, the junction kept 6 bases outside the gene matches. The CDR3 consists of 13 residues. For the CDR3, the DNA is TGCAGTGCTAGACCGGGGGGGAGAGGCGAGCAGTACTTC. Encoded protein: CSARPGGRGEQYF.

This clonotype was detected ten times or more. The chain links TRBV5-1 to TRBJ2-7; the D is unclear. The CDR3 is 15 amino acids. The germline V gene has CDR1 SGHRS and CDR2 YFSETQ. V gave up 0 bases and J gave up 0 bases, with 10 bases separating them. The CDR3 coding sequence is TGCGCCAGCAGCTTGGATGGCGATAGCTCCTACGAGCAGTACTTC. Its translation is CASSLDGDSSYEQYF.

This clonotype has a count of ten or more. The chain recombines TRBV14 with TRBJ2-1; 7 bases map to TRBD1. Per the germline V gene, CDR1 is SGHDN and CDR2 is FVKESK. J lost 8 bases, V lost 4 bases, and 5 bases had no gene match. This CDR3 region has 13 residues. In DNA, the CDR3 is TGTGCCAGCAGCCGACAGGGTATCGATGAGCAGTTCTTC. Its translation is CASSRQGIDEQFF.

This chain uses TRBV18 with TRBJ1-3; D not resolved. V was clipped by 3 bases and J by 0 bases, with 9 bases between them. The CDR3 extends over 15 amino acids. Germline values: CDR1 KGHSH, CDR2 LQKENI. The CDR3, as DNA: TGTGCCAGCTCACCCCAATACAGCTCTGGAAACACCATATATTTT. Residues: CASSPQYSSGNTIYF. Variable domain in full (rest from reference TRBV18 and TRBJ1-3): NAGVMQNPRHLVRRRGQEARLRCSPMKGHSHVYWYRQLPEEGLKFMVYLQKENIIDESGMPKERFSAEFPKEGPSILRIQQVVRGDSAAYFCASSPQYSSGNTIYFGEGSWLTVV.

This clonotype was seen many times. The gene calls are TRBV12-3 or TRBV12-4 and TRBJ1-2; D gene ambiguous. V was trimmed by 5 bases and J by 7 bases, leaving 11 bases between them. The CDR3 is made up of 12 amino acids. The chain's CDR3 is CASSKDLAGYTF. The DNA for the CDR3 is TGTGCCAGCAGTAAGGACCTGGCTGGCTACACCTTC.

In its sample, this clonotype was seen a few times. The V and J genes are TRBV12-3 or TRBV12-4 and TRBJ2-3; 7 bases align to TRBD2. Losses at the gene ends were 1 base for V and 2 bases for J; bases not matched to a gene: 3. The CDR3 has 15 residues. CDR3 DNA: TGTGCCAGCAGTTTAGGGGGGACTAACACAGATACGCAGTATTTT. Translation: CASSLGGTNTDTQYF.

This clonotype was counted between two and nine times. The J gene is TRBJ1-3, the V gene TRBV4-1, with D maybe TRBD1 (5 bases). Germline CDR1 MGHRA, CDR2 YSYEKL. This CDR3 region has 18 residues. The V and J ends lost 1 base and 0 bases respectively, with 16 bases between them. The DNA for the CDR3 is TGCGCCAGCAGCCAAGTAACGGGACGGATTAGCTCTGGAAACACCATATATTTT. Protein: CASSQVTGRISSGNTIYF.

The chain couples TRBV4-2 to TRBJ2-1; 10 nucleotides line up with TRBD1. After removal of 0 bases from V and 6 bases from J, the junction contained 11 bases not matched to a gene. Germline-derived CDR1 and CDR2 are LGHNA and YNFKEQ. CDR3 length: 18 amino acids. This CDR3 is CASSQERSGTGVGNEQFF. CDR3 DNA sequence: TGTGCCAGCAGCCAAGAAAGATCCGGGACAGGGGTAGGCAATGAGCAGTTCTTC.

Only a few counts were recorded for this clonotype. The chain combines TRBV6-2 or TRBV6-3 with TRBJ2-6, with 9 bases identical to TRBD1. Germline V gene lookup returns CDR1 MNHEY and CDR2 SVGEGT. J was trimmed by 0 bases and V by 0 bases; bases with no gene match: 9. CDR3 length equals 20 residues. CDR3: CASSYSRRDRVYSGANVLTF. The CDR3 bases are TGTGCCAGCAGTTACTCGAGAAGGGACAGGGTGTACTCTGGGGCCAACGTCCTGACTTTC.

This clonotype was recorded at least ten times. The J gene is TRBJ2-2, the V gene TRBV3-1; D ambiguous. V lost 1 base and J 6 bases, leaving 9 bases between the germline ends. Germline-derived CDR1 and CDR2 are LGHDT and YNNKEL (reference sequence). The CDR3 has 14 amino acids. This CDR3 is CASSQAPQAGELFF. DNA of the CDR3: TGTGCCAGCAGCCAAGCACCCCAGGCCGGGGAGCTGTTTTTT.

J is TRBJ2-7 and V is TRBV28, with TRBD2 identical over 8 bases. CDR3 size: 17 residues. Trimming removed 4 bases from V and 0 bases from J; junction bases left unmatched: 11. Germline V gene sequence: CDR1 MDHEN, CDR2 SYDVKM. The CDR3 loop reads CASSSHLTGGRSYEQYF. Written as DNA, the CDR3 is TGTGCCAGCAGTTCCCACCTTACGGGGGGGCGCTCCTACGAGCAGTACTTC.

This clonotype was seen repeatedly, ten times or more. CDR3 in amino acids: CASRTSQGAIDEQYF. Here the CDR3 DNA reads TGTGCCAGCAGAACCTCACAGGGGGCGATAGACGAGCAGTACTTC. The chain employs TRBV28 and TRBJ2-7, with TRBD1 matching over 9 bases. The trim removed 6 bases at V and 5 bases at J, leaving 11 bases unmatched. This CDR3 contains 15 residues. Germline CDR1 MDHEN, CDR2 SYDVKM.

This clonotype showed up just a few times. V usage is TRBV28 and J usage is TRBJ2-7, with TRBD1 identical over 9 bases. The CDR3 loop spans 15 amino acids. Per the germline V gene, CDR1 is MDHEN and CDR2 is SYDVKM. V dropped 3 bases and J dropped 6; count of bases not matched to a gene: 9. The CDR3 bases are TGTGCCAGCAGTTTCGCGGGACAGGGACATCCCGAGCAGTACTTC. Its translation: CASSFAGQGHPEQYF.

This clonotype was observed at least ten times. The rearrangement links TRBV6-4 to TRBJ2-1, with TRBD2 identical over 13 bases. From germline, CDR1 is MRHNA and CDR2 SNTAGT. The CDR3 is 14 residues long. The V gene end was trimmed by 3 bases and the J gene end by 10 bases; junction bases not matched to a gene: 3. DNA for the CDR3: TGTGCCAGCAGTGAGCAGACTAGCGGGGGGGAGCAGTTCTTC. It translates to CASSEQTSGGEQFF.

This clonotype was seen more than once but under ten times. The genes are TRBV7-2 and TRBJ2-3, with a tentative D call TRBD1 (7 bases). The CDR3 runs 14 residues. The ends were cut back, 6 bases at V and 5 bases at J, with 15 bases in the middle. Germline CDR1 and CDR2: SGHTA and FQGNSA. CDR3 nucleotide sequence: TGTGCCAGCAGGGGACTGACAGGGAAAGATACGCAGTATTTT. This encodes CASRGLTGKDTQYF.

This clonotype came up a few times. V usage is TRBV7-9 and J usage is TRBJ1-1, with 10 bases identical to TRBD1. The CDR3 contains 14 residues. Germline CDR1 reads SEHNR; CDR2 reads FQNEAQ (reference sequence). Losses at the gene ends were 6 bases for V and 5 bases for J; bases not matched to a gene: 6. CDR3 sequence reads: CASSRGQGTTEAFF. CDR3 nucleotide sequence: TGTGCCAGCAGTCGGGGACAGGGGACAACTGAAGCTTTCTTT.

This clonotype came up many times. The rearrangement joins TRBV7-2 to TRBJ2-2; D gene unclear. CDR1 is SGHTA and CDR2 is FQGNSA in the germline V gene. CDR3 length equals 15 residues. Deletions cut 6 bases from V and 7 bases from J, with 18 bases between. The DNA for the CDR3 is TGTGCCAGCAGATCGGCTGGTGTAGAGGTCGGGGAGCTGTTTTTT. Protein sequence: CASRSAGVEVGELFF.